These T cell receptor beta chains were read from a single sample in a study of CD8 T cells in Susac syndrome. TCRdb ran MiXCR on the immunoSEQ multiplex PCR reads and lists one entry per CDR3 protein. The repertoire holds 400,000 or so distinct CDR3 sequences, with roughly 85% as singletons. The sample consisted of CD8+ T cells from PBMCs. The receptors stem from a human donor with multiple sclerosis. CDR3s leave out the opening cysteine and the closing phenylalanine or tryptophan.

v_call	cdr3_aa
TRBV19	ATGESGRDNEQF
TRBV6-5	ASSYRGGADDYGYT
TRBV4-1	ASSQERFGGNTIY
TRBV5-5	ASSLYPGRTSNQPQH
TRBV2	ASSEGAVREKDTQY
TRBV30	AWRVVGRTQETQY
TRBV20-1	SARDMAGQETQY
TRBV7-9	ASSSGTGHSGNTIY
TRBV6-5	ASSGDIKGWPQH
TRBV29-1	SVFFGELF
TRBV6-1	ASSEAGQGKVAHT
TRBV30	AWSKRDRTQETQY
TRBV4-1	ASSGDGELTEAF
TRBV2	ASSELTNRAILYGYT
TRBV7-9	ASSLGTAGSPQH
TRBV9	ASSVEGWSTDTQY
TRBV6-5	ASSYSAEQGGYGYT
TRBV19	ASSIDHLDTDNSPLH
TRBV6-6	ASSYTYSSPEQF
TRBV4-2	ASSQDTTGGRSYEQY
TRBV11-2	ASSPLVTSEQY
TRBV27	ASSFRVADNEQF
TRBV4-1	ASSQASGSAYNEQF
TRBV20-1	SAQGDEQF
TRBV6-1	ASSLRSGRGETQY
TRBV2	ASSEQDIESGELF
TRBV4-1	ASSYVTGYNQPQH
TRBV20-1	SARDLREPQH
TRBV29-1	SVEGQNTGELF
TRBV9	ASSEGLPAHEQY
TRBV27	ASSPAGEAYNEQF
TRBV5-1	ASSLGLISSVDEQY
TRBV3-1	ASSQVDRGTDTQY
TRBV4-1	ASSARDSTYEQY
TRBV18	ASSPPNRVSYNEQF
TRBV28	ATCPGPRNEQF
TRBV20-1	SARRPVDGTDTQY
TRBV2	ASKPTTGTSGRSGELF
TRBV4-1	ASSQDFFGRMEQY
TRBV20-1	SASDTNSYEQY
TRBV6-5	ASSYSGTGGFSNNEQF
TRBV27	ASSIGRDTDTQY
TRBV27	ASGPNTGELF
TRBV7-3	ASSPLGPLVGPGELF
TRBV6-5	ATRGENQPQH
TRBV2	ASSEGRGAEQY
TRBV10-3	AITPGLAAHEQF
TRBV27	ASSIGGQPQH
TRBV5-1	ASSLTAPQETQY
TRBV2	ASSDGLAGVSADEQF
TRBV6-1	ASSQTFDSNQPQH
TRBV6-5	ASSYLDEQF
TRBV13	ASSSYNTEAF
TRBV7-9	ASQRGDLFGYEQY
TRBV30	AWSGGVGTDTQY